This TCR beta chain was found in a study of T cells in Graves' hyperthyroidism and ophthalmopathy (dated by TCRdb to about 2019). About the investigation overall: Peripheral blood samples were taken at the time of initial diagnosis, prior to any treatment. To identify distinguishing TCR V-J signatures, a discovery cohort of some 99 patients was used, comprising 40 to 45 with Graves' ophthalmopathy and 57 with stable Graves' hyperthyroidism. The paper describes TCR Vbeta CDR3 sequencing of fewer than 150 peripheral blood samples, made up of fewer than 50 ophthalmopathy patients, some 76 hyperthyroidism patients and roughly 17 progressor patients. After sampling, hyperthyroidism patients received methimazole starting at 30 mg daily, and ophthalmopathy patients received high-dose intravenous methylprednisolone. Whether ophthalmopathy could be predicted prospectively was tested in an independent validation cohort made up of roughly 19 hyperthyroidism patients plus 17 patients who later progressed to ophthalmopathy. The approximately 100 discovery patients were randomly divided into training and test sets at a 7:3 ratio. Thyroid tissue and blood T-cell repertoires from about six Graves' hyperthyroidism patients were also compared in the study.

Overall study results and their limits: During validation, the model predicted progression to ophthalmopathy a median of around six months ahead of onset, with roughly 65% sensitivity and roughly 75% specificity. In cross-validation, a model built on a 13 V-J signature told ophthalmopathy apart from stable hyperthyroidism with approximately 90% sensitivity and approximately 81% specificity, and in testing the same model reached 80%/75%. Sample size was not statistically predetermined, and investigators were not blinded to group allocation. Most expanded thyroid clonotypes (frequency above 0.001) were also found in blood, which suggests that blood repertoires may mirror thyroid immune responses.

There are many counts of this clonotype. It has no known antigen specificity. No quality values exist for individual bases; no much larger clone is one base distant. A patient counted as having stable Graves' hyperthyroidism if no progression to ophthalmopathy occurred over 18 months of follow-up. Hyperthyroidism patients were aged 18 to 65 years and newly diagnosed, with disease duration of less than 2 months. Patients with uncontrolled infections, other autoimmune diseases, pregnancy or lactation were excluded. Clinical symptoms, serum thyroxine and TRAb, thyroid ultrasound, and orbital computed tomography formed the basis for the diagnoses. PBMCs were separated from about 10 ml of fresh peripheral blood using Ficoll-Paque density gradient centrifugation. Total RNA was extracted with Trizol reagent, and quality was checked on an Agilent 2100 Bioanalyzer. The TCR beta CDR3 regions were amplified from the RNA transcripts. A first-round RT-PCR of the TCR CDR3 used the HTBI primer set with the Qiagen OneStep RT-PCR kit. A second multiplex PCR round built the libraries, followed by size selection and purification. Paired-end sequencing of the libraries was performed with 100 bp reads on an Illumina HiSeq2000. The authors' analysis ran thus. Raw data were processed with SOAPnuke, discarding reads with adapters, uncalled bases, mean Phred below 15, or no exact constant-primer or identifier match. High-quality paired reads were merged using COPE v1.2.5, and each unique nucleotide sequence was defined as a clonotype. MiTCR v1.1 was used to align clonotypes to the IMGT TRBV, TRBD and TRBJ reference segments. Only V-J combinations with frequency above 0.0001, covering about 99% of repertoires, were analysed. A TCS score was defined as the ratio of F50 (clonal expansion) to E x V (chaos), with BLOSUM62-based TCRdist applied between CDR3 peptides within each V-J. Welch's t-statistics and random forest reduced around 550 V-J features to under 15, which were used in a naive Bayes classifier (R e1071). TCRdb trimmed the raw reads at Q25, called clones with MiXCR and kept productive beta chains. When rows share a CDR3 protein, they turn into one entry using the most common DNA and genes. TCRdb, rather than the study authors, made the V and J calls. The sample has under 300,000 distinct CDR3 sequences on record, roughly an eighth of them singletons. The biggest ten clones account for 6.5% to 10% of the sample.

The receptor comes from a woman aged 40 to 50 with Graves' hyperthyroidism. Sequences were obtained from blood.

The nucleotides read TGCGCCAGCAGCCGTACTAGCGGGATATTAAATGAGCAGTTCTTC. It translates to CASSRTSGILNEQFF. The chain links TRBV4-1 with TRBJ2-1, with 10 junctional bases fitting TRBD2. CDR1 and CDR2 are drawn from the germline V gene: MGHRA, YSYEKL. CDR3 length: 15 amino acids, cysteine to phenylalanine. The kept DNA is CDR3 alone, 45 bases in frame from the first base. V loses 4 bases at its end and J loses 7 bases; junction bases beyond the gene matches: 7.